This T cell receptor (beta chain) appears in the sequencing data of a study of stem cell transplantation in POMP-related autoinflammatory disease. Across the whole study: Before transplant: CD4+ naive skewing, low CD8+ proportions, reduced cytokine secretion.

In the case of this clone: The antigen is undetermined.

Findings and limits, study-wide: In patients with PRAID, every analyzed T-cell subset tended to show lower diversity and higher clonality.

Profiled with immunoSEQ multiplex PCR; TCRdb holds only in-frame clones, not every one. In the table there are approximately 30,000 clones, 88% of which are singletons. The CDR3 has 15 amino acids. In germline, CDR1 is SGHRS, CDR2 YFSETQ. Trimming cost V 0 bases and J 4 bases; bases outside gene matches: 3. This TCR came from a human donor with POMP-related autoinflammation and immune dysregulation (PRAID). J is TRBJ2-7 and V is TRBV5-1, with 11 bases aligning to TRBD1. The sequenced sample was CD4+ T cells from PBMCs, obtained before stem cell transplantation. The CDR3 is CASSLAGTGGYEQYF. DNA for the CDR3: TGCGCCAGCAGCTTGGCCGGGACAGGGGGTTACGAGCAGTACTTC.